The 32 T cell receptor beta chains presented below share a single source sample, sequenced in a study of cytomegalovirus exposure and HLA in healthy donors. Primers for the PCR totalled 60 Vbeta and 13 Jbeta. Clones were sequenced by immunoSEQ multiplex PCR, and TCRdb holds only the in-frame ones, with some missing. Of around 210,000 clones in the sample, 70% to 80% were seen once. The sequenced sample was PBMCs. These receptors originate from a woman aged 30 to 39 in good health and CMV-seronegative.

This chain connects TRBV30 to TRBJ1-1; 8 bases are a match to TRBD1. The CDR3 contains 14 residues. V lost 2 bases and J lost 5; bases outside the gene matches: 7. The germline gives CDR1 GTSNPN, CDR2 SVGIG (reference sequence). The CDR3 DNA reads TGTGCCTGGAGTCCCGACAGGGGATGGACTGAAGCTTTCTTT. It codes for CAWSPDRGWTEAFF.

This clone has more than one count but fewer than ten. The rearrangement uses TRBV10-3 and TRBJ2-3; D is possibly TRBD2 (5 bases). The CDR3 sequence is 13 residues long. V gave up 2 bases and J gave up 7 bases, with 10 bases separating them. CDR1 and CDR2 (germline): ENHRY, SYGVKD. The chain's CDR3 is CAISEIPGNTQYF. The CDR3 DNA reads TGTGCCATCAGTGAGATCCCGGGAAATACGCAGTATTTT.

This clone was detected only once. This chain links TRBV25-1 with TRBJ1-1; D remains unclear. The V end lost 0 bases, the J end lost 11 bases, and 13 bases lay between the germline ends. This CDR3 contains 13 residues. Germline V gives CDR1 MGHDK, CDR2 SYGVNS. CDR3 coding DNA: TGTGCCAGCAGTGAATATTTGTCAGGTCGGGCTTTCTTT. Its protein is CASSEYLSGRAFF.

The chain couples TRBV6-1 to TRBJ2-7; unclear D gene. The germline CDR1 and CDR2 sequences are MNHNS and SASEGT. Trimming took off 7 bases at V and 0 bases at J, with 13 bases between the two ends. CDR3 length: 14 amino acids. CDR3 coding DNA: TGTGCCAGCAACCACCTAGAGAGCTCCTACGAGCAGTACTTC. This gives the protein CASNHLESSYEQYF.

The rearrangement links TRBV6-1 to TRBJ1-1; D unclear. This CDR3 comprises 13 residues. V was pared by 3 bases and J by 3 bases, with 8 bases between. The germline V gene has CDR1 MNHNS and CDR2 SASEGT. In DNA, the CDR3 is TGTGCCAGCAGTGATCGGGGAGACACTGAAGCTTTCTTT. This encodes CASSDRGDTEAFF.

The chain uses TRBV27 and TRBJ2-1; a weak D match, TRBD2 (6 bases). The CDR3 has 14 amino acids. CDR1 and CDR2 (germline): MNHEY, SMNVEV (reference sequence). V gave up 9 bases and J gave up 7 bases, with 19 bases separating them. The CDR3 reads CASRRGYPGNEQFF. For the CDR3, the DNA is TGTGCCAGTCGGCGGGGTTACCCGGGGAATGAGCAGTTCTTC.

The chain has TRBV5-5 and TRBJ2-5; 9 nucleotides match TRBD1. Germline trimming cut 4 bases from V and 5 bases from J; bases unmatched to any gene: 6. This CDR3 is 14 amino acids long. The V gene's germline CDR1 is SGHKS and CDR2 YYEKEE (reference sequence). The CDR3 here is CASSAQGAQETQYF. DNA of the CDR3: TGTGCCAGCAGCGCACAGGGGGCGCAGGAGACCCAGTACTTC.

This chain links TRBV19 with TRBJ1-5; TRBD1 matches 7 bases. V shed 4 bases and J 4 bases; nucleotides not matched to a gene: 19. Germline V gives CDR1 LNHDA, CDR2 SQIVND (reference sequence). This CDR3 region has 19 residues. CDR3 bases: TGTGCCAGTAGTACATACCGTACCCCGACAGGGAAGGGGAATCAGCCCCAGCATTTT. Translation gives CASSTYRTPTGKGNQPQHF.

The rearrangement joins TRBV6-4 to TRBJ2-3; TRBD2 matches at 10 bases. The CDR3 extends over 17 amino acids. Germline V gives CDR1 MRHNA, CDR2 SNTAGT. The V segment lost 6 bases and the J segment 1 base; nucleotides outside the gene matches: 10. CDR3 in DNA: TGTGCCAGCAGCTCTGGGAGGACTAGCGGCGGCACAGATACGCAGTATTTT. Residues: CASSSGRTSGGTDTQYF.

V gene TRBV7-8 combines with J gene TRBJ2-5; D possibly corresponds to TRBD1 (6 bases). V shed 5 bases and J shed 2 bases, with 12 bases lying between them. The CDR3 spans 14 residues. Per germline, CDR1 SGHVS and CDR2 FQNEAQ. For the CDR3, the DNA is TGTGCCAGCAGCCCTAGGGGGATTCAAGAGACCCAGTACTTC. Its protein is CASSPRGIQETQYF. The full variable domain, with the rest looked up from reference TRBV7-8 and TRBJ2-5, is GAGVSQSPRYKVAKRGQDVALRCDPISGHVSLFWYQQALGQGPEFLTYFQNEAQLDKSGLPSDRFFAERPEGSVSTLKIQRTQQEDSAVYLCASSPRGIQETQYFGPGTRLLVL.

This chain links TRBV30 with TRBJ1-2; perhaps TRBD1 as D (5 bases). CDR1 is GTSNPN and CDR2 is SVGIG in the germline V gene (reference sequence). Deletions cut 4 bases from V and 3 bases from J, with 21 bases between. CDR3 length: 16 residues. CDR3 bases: TGTGCCTGGACATCTATCCAGGGCAGGGTGGACTATGGCTACACCTTC. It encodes CAWTSIQGRVDYGYTF.

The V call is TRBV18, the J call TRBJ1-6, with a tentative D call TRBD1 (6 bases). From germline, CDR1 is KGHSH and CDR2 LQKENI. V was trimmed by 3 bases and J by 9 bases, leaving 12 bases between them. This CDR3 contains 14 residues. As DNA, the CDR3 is TGTGCCAGCTCACCTGTGACAGGTCCTTCACCCCTCCACTTT. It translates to CASSPVTGPSPLHF.

This CDR3 reads CASSRGTGYSDEQYF. The DNA of the CDR3 is TGCGCCAGCAGCCGGGGGACAGGGTATAGCGACGAGCAGTACTTC. This chain links TRBV5-1 with TRBJ2-7; TRBD1 matches at 9 bases. Germline CDR1 and CDR2: SGHRS and YFSETQ. V dropped 4 bases and J dropped 5; count of bases not matched to a gene: 10. CDR3 length: 15 residues. The full variable domain, completed using reference TRBV5-1 and TRBJ2-7, is KAGVTQTPRYLIKTRGQQVTLSCSPISGHRSVSWYQQTPGQGLQFLFEYFSETQRNKGNFPGRFSGRQFSNSRSEMNVSTLELGDSALYLCASSRGTGYSDEQYFGPGTRLTVT.

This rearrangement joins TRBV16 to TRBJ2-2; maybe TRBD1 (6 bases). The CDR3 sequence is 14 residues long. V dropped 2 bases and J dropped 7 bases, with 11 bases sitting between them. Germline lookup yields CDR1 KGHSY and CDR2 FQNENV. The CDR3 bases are TGTGCCAGCAGCCAACGACAGGTGAACGGGGAGCTGTTTTTT. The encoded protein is CASSQRQVNGELFF. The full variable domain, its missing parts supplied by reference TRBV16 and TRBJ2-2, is GEEVAQTPKHLVRGEGQKAKLYCAPIKGHSYVFWYQQVLKNEFKFLISFQNENVFDETGMPKERFSAKCLPNSPCSLEIQATKLEDSAVYFCASSQRQVNGELFFGEGSRLTVL.

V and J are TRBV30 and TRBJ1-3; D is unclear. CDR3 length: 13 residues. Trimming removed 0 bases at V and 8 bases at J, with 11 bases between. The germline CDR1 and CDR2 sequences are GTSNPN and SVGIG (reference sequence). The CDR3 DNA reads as TGTGCCTGGAGTGTGGGCTCGTCAGACACCATATATTTT. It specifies CAWSVGSSDTIYF.

The CDR3: CASSFLTGGGGETQYF. The CDR3 DNA follows: TGTGCCAGCAGTTTCCTCACAGGGGGCGGAGGAGAGACCCAGTACTTC. The chain recombines TRBV27 with TRBJ2-5; TRBD1 aligns across 9 bases. The CDR3 consists of 16 residues. Germline CDR1 reads MNHEY; CDR2 reads SMNVEV (reference sequence). The V and J ends lost 3 bases and 4 bases, in that order; junction bases with no gene match: 9.

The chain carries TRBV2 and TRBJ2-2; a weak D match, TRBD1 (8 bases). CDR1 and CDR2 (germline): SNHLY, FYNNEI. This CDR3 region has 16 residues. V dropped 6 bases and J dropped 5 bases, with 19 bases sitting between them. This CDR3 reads CASSSGTGGWTGELFF. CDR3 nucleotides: TGTGCCAGCAGCAGCGGGACAGGAGGGTGGACCGGGGAGCTGTTTTTT.

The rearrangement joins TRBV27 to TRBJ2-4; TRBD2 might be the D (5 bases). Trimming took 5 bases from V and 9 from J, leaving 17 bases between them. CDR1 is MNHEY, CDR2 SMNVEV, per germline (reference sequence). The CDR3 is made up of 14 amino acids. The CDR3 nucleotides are TGTGCCAGCAGTCCCCGAGGGTATGGCATCATTCAGTACTTC. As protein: CASSPRGYGIIQYF.

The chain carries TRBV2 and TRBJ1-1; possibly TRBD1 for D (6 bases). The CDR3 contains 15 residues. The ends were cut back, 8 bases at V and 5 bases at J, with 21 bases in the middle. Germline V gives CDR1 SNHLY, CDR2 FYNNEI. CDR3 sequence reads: CASGAGPKGGTEAFF. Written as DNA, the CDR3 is TGTGCCAGCGGGGCAGGCCCGAAGGGGGGGACTGAAGCTTTCTTT.

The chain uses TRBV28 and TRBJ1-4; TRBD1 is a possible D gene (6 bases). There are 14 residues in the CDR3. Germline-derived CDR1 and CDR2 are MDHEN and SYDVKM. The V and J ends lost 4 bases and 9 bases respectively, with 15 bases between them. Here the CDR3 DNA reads TGTGCCAGCAGTTCGACGGGGACATGGAAAAAACTGTTTTTT. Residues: CASSSTGTWKKLFF.

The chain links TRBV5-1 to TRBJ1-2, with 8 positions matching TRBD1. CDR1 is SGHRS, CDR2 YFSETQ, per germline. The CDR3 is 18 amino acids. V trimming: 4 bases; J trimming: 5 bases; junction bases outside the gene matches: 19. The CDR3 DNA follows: TGCGCCAGCAGCCCTACGCTTGGGGCCGGGACAGGACGTTATGGCTACACCTTC. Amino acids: CASSPTLGAGTGRYGYTF. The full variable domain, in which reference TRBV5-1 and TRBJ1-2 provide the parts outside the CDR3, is KAGVTQTPRYLIKTRGQQVTLSCSPISGHRSVSWYQQTPGQGLQFLFEYFSETQRNKGNFPGRFSGRQFSNSRSEMNVSTLELGDSALYLCASSPTLGAGTGRYGYTFGSGTRLTVV.

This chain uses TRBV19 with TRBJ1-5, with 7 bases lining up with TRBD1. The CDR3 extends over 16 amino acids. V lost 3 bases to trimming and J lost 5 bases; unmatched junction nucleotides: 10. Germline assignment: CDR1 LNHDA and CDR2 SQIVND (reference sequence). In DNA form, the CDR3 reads TGTGCCAGTAGTATTCCTAATCCGACAGGGCATCAGCCCCAGCATTTT. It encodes CASSIPNPTGHQPQHF.

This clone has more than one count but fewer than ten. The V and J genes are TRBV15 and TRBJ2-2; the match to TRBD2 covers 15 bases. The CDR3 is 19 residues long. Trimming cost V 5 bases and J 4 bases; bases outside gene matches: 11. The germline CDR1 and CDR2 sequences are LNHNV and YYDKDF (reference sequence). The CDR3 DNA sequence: TGTGCCACCAGCGGGGGACTAGCGGGAGGAACGTTGTCCACCGGGGAGCTGTTTTTT. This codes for CATSGGLAGGTLSTGELFF.

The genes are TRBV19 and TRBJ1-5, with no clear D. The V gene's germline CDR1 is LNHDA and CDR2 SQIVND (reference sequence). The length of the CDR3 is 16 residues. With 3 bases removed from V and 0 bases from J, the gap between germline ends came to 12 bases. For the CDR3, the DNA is TGTGCCAGTAGTATTCCAGGAATCTATAGCAATCAGCCCCAGCATTTT. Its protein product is CASSIPGIYSNQPQHF.

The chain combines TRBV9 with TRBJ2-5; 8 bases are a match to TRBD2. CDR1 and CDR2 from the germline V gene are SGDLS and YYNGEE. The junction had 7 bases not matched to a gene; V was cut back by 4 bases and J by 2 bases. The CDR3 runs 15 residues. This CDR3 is CASSPGGAQQETQYF. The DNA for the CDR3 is TGTGCCAGCAGCCCCGGGGGGGCCCAGCAAGAGACCCAGTACTTC.

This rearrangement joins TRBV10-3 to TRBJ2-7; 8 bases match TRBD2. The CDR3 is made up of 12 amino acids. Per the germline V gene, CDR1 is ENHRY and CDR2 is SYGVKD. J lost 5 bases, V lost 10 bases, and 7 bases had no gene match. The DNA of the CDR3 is TGTGCCACGAAAAGCGGGAGTGACGAGCAGTACTTC. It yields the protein CATKSGSDEQYF.

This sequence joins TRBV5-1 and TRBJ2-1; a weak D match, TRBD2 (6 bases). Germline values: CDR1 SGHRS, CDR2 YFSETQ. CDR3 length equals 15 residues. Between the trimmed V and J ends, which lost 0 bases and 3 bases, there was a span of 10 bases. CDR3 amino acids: CASSLVADLYNEQFF. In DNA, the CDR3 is TGCGCCAGCAGCTTGGTAGCGGATCTCTACAATGAGCAGTTCTTC.

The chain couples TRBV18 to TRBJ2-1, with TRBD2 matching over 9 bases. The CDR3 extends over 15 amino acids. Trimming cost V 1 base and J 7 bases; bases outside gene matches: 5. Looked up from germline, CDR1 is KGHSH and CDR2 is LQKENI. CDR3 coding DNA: TGTGCCAGCTCACCACGGGCTAGCGGGAAAAATGAGCAGTTCTTC. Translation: CASSPRASGKNEQFF. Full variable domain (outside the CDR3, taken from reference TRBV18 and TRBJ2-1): NAGVMQNPRHLVRRRGQEARLRCSPMKGHSHVYWYRQLPEEGLKFMVYLQKENIIDESGMPKERFSAEFPKEGPSILRIQQVVRGDSAAYFCASSPRASGKNEQFFGPGTRLTVL.

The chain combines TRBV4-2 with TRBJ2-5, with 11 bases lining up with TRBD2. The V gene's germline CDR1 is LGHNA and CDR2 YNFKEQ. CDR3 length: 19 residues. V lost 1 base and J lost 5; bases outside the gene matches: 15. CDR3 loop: CASSQAWGPRSSGRETQYF. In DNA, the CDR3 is TGTGCCAGCAGCCAAGCCTGGGGCCCAAGGTCTAGCGGGAGGGAGACCCAGTACTTC.

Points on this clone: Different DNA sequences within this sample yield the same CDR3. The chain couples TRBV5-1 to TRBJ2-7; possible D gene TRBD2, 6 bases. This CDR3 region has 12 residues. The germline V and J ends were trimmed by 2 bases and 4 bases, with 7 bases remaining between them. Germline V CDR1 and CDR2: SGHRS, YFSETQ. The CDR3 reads CASSFGGYEQYF. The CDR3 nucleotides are TGCGCCAGCAGCTTTGGAGGGTACGAGCAGTACTTC. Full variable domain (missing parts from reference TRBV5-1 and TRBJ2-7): KAGVTQTPRYLIKTRGQQVTLSCSPISGHRSVSWYQQTPGQGLQFLFEYFSETQRNKGNFPGRFSGRQFSNSRSEMNVSTLELGDSALYLCASSFGGYEQYFGPGTRLTVT.

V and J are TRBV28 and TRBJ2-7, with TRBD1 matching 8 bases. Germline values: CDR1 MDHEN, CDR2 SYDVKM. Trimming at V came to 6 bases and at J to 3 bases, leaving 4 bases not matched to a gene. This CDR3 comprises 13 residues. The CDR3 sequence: CASRRTGHYEQYF. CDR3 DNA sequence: TGTGCCAGCAGGAGGACAGGGCACTACGAGCAGTACTTC.

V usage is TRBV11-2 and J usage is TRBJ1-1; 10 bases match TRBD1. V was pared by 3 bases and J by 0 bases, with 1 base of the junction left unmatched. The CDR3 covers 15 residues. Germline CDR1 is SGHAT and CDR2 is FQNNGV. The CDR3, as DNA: TGTGCCAGCAGCTTGGGACAGGGGATGAACACTGAAGCTTTCTTT. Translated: CASSLGQGMNTEAFF.